The clone carrying this T cell receptor beta chain was picked up many times. This specimen comes from a study of blood T cells in healthy people across ages. The wider study: Template switching caught about one barcoded beta molecule for each two T cells.

Donors were systemically healthy Caucasian individuals from Russia aged about 6 to 95 years. Peripheral blood from each donor was collected in a volume of ten milliliters. V was clipped by 1 base and J by 4 bases, with 5 bases between them. Germline CDR1 and CDR2: SGHTA and FQGNSA. The CDR3 length is 12 residues. Next came a second PCR, run for roughly 7 to 12 cycles, which used a sample-barcoded 5' primer along with a J-beta primer mix. The authors tagged each cDNA molecule using a template-switch adaptor with 12 random nucleotides. Using its own MiXCR run on the 5' RACE reads, TCRdb lists one record per CDR3 protein. The table has about 680,000 distinct CDR3 sequences, 49% seen once.

The clonotype was recovered from a woman aged 55-75 years in good health. The chain has TRBV7-2 and TRBJ2-7; no firm D call. The sequenced material came from blood. The CDR3 DNA follows: TGTGCCAGCAGCTTAGGGGATTACGAGCAGTACTTC. Encoded protein: CASSLGDYEQYF.